These T cell receptor beta chains were read from a single sample in a study of T cell changes during pregnancy in multiple sclerosis. Here immunoSEQ multiplex PCR was the method, and the copy in TCRdb shows in-frame clones only, minus some. Here the sample spans tens of thousands of clones, roughly nine tenths being singletons. Here the sequenced sample was peripheral blood, taken before pregnancy. Receptor source: a female donor with multiple sclerosis, enrolled in a pregnancy study. Each CDR3 is given with its conserved first and last residue. D genes are given only for firm matches. Clone size, where shown, is once, few, many, or a class for clones that have expanded.

CDR3 protein: CAGSQDTGSTEAFF
CDR3 DNA: TGTGCCGGCAGCCAAGATACGGGGAGCACTGAAGCTTTCTTT
CDR3 length: 14
V gene: TRBV4-2
clone size: NA
J gene: TRBJ1-1
D gene: NA

CDR3 protein: CASRIGRGAVNYGYTF
CDR3 DNA: TGTGCCAGTAGGATCGGCAGGGGTGCCGTTAACTATGGCTACACCTTC
CDR3 length: 16
V gene: TRBV19
clone size: NA
J gene: TRBJ1-2
D gene: NA

CDR3 protein: CASSLERGDNEQFF
CDR3 DNA: TGTGCCAGCAGCTTAGAGCGGGGGGACAATGAGCAGTTCTTC
CDR3 length: 14
V gene: TRBV7-8
clone size: NA
J gene: TRBJ2-1
D gene: TRBD2

CDR3 protein: CASSQDRDYSYNEQFF
CDR3 DNA: TGTGCCAGCAGCCAAGATCGGGACTACTCCTACAATGAGCAGTTCTTC
CDR3 length: 16
V gene: TRBV4-2
clone size: NA
J gene: TRBJ2-1
D gene: TRBD2

CDR3 protein: CASSELQGTGAYEQYF
CDR3 DNA: TGTGCCAGCAGTGAATTACAAGGGACAGGGGCCTACGAGCAGTACTTC
CDR3 length: 16
V gene: TRBV25-1
clone size: NA
J gene: TRBJ2-7
D gene: TRBD1

CDR3 protein: CASSLATVTISGLALSTDTQYF
CDR3 DNA: TGTGCCAGCAGCTTAGCGACGGTTACCATATCTGGACTAGCGCTTAGCACAGATACGCAGTATTTT
CDR3 length: 22
V gene: TRBV7-8
clone size: NA
J gene: TRBJ2-3
D gene: TRBD2

CDR3 protein: CASSPQDRGRNTEAFF
CDR3 DNA: TGCGCCAGCAGCCCCCAGGACAGGGGACGAAACACTGAAGCTTTCTTT
CDR3 length: 16
V gene: TRBV4-3
clone size: NA
J gene: TRBJ1-1
D gene: TRBD1

CDR3 protein: CASSLVSRGALGTQYF
CDR3 DNA: TGTGCCAGCAGCTTGGTTTCGCGGGGGGCCCTGGGGACCCAGTACTTC
CDR3 length: 16
V gene: TRBV5-4
clone size: NA
J gene: TRBJ2-5
D gene: TRBD2

CDR3 protein: CASRPGGADSYEQYF
CDR3 DNA: TGTGCCAGCAGACCAGGGGGTGCGGACTCCTACGAGCAGTACTTC
CDR3 length: 15
V gene: TRBV6-5
clone size: NA
J gene: TRBJ2-7
D gene: TRBD1

CDR3 protein: CASSQDKRTTVLTF
CDR3 DNA: TGCGCCAGCAGCCAAGATAAACGGACAACCGTCCTGACTTTC
CDR3 length: 14
V gene: TRBV4-3
clone size: once
J gene: TRBJ2-6
D gene: NA

CDR3 protein: CASSSQTGGANYGYTF
CDR3 DNA: TGTGCCAGCAGCTCCCAGACAGGGGGCGCTAACTATGGCTACACCTTC
CDR3 length: 16
V gene: TRBV5-6
clone size: NA
J gene: TRBJ1-2
D gene: TRBD1

CDR3 protein: CASSLGPGQVYEQYF
CDR3 DNA: TGTGCCAGCAGCTTAGGCCCGGGACAGGTCTACGAGCAGTACTTC
CDR3 length: 15
V gene: TRBV5-6
clone size: NA
J gene: TRBJ2-7
D gene: TRBD1

CDR3 protein: CASSHRRLAGEKETQYF
CDR3 DNA: TGTGCCAGCAGCCACCGTAGGCTAGCGGGAGAGAAAGAGACCCAGTACTTC
CDR3 length: 17
V gene: TRBV5-6
clone size: NA
J gene: TRBJ2-5
D gene: TRBD2

CDR3 protein: CASDGGTYEQYF
CDR3 DNA: TGTGCCAGCGACGGCGGGACCTACGAGCAGTACTTC
CDR3 length: 12
V gene: TRBV6-1
clone size: NA
J gene: TRBJ2-7
D gene: NA

CDR3 protein: CASTPAGGQETQYF
CDR3 DNA: TGTGCCAGTACCCCCGCCGGGGGGCAAGAGACCCAGTACTTC
CDR3 length: 14
V gene: TRBV19
clone size: NA
J gene: TRBJ2-5
D gene: TRBD2

CDR3 protein: CASSEVPVNTEAFF
CDR3 DNA: TGTGCCAGCAGTGAAGTTCCCGTTAACACTGAAGCTTTCTTT
CDR3 length: 14
V gene: TRBV6-1
clone size: NA
J gene: TRBJ1-1
D gene: NA

CDR3 protein: CASSPRVGPSLYNEQFF
CDR3 DNA: TGTGCCAGCAGCCCGCGTGTGGGGCCCTCCTTATACAATGAGCAGTTCTTC
CDR3 length: 17
V gene: TRBV7-3
clone size: NA
J gene: TRBJ2-1
D gene: NA

CDR3 protein: CASSLTGQPQHF
CDR3 DNA: TGTGCCAGCAGCTTAACTGGTCAGCCCCAGCATTTT
CDR3 length: 12
V gene: TRBV7-8
clone size: NA
J gene: TRBJ1-5
D gene: NA

CDR3 protein: CASSMEPPKTSFF
CDR3 DNA: TGTGCCAGTAGTATGGAGCCCCCAAAAACATCCTTCTTT
CDR3 length: 13
V gene: TRBV19
clone size: NA
J gene: TRBJ1-1
D gene: NA

CDR3 protein: CASSDRQGPSYEQYF
CDR3 DNA: TGTGCCAGTTCGGATAGGCAGGGCCCCTCCTACGAGCAGTACTTC
CDR3 length: 15
V gene: TRBV19
clone size: NA
J gene: TRBJ2-7
D gene: NA